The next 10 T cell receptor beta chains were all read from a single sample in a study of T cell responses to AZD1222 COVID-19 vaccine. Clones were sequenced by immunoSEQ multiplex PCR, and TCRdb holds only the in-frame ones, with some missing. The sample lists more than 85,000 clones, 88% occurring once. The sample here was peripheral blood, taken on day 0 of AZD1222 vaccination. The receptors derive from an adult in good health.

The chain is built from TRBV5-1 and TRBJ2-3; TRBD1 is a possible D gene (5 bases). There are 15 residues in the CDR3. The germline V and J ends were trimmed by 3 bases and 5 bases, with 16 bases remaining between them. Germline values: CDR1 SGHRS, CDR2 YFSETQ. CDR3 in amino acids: CASSSTRTLLDTQYF. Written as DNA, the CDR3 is TGCGCCAGCAGCTCAACCCGGACACTTTTAGATACGCAGTATTTT.

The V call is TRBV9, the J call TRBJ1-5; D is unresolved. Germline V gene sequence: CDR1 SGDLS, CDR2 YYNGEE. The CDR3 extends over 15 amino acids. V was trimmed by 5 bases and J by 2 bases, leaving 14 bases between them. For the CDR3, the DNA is TGTGCCAGCAGTCCCGAGGGAACGCGCAATCAGCCCCAGCATTTT. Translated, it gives CASSPEGTRNQPQHF. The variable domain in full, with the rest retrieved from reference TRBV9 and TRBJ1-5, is DSGVTQTPKHLITATGQRVTLRCSPRSGDLSVYWYQQSLDQGLQFLIQYYNGEERAKGNILERFSAQQFPDLHSELNLSSLELGDSALYFCASSPEGTRNQPQHFGDGTRLSIL.

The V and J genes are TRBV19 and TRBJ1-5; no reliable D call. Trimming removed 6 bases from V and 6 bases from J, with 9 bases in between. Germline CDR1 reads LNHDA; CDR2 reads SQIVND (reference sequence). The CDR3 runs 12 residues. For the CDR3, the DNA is TGTGCCAGTAGGGAGATAGGTCAGCCCCAGCATTTT. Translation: CASREIGQPQHF.

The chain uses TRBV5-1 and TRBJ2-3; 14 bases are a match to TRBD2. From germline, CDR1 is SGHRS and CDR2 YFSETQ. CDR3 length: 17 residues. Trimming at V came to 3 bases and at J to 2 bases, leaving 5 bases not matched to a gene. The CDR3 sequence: CASSSRLAGGLTDTQYF. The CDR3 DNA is TGCGCCAGCAGCTCCAGACTAGCGGGAGGGCTCACAGATACGCAGTATTTT.

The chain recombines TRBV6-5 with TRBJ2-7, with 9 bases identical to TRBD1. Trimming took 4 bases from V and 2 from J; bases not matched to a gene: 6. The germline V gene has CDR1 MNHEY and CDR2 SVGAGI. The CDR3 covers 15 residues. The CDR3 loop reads CASSFPTGGAYEQYF. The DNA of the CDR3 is TGTGCCAGCAGTTTCCCGACAGGGGGAGCCTACGAGCAGTACTTC.

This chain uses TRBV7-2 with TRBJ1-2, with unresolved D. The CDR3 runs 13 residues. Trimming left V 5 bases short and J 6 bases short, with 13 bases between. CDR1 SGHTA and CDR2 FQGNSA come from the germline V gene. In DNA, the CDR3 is TGTGCCAGCAGCCAGGTTGTTGGGGATGGCTACACCTTC. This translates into CASSQVVGDGYTF. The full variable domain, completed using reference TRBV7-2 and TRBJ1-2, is GAGVSQSPSNKVTEKGKDVELRCDPISGHTALYWYRQSLGQGLEFLIYFQGNSAPDKSGLPSDRFSAERTGGSVSTLTIQRTQQEDSAVYLCASSQVVGDGYTFGSGTRLTVV.

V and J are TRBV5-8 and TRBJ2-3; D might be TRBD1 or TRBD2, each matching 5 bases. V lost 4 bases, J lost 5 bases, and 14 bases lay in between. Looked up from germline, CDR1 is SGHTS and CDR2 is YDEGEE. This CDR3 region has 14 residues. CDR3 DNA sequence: TGTGCCAGCAGCCCGGGGCAGGGTGGAGATACGCAGTATTTT. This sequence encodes CASSPGQGGDTQYF.

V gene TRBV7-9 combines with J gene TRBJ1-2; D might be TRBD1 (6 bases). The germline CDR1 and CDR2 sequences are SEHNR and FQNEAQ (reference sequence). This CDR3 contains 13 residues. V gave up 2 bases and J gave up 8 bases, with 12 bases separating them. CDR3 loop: CASSLQQGKGYTF. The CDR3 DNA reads TGTGCCAGCAGCTTACAACAGGGCAAGGGCTACACCTTC.

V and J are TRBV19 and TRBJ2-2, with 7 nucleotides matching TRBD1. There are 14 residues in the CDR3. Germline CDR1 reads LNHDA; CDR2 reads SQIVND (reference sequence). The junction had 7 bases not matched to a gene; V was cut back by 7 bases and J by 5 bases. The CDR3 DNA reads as TGTGCCAGTACCCACAGGGGTACGACCGGGGAGCTGTTTTTT. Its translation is CASTHRGTTGELFF. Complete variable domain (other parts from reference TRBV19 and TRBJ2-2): DGGITQSPKYLFRKEGQNVTLSCEQNLNHDAMYWYRQDPGQGLRLIYYSQIVNDFQKGDIAEGYSVSREKKESFPLTVTSAQKNPTAFYLCASTHRGTTGELFFGEGSRLTVL.

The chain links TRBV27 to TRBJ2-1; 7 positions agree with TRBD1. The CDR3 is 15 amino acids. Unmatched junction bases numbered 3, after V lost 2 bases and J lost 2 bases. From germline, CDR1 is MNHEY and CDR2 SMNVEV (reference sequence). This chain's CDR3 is CASSLTGVTYNEQFF. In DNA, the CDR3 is TGTGCCAGCAGTTTAACAGGGGTTACCTACAATGAGCAGTTCTTC.